This TCR beta chain was observed in a study of cytomegalovirus exposure and HLA in healthy donors. CDR3 length: 19 amino acids. CDR1 and CDR2 from the germline V gene are SGHTA and FQGNSA. Trimming at V came to 1 base and at J to 0 bases, leaving 10 bases not matched to a gene. Primers for the PCR totalled 60 Vbeta and 13 Jbeta. Produced via immunoSEQ multiplex PCR; TCRdb's table is partial and in-frame only. The table has around 120,000 clones, roughly 79% seen once. The receptor comes from a woman aged 25 to 39 in good health and CMV-seronegative. The chain employs TRBV7-2 and TRBJ1-3, with 9 bases identical to TRBD1. The material sequenced was PBMCs. The CDR3, as DNA: TGTGCCAGCAGCTTAGGACCGGGACAGGGCACGATCTCTGGAAACACCATATATTTT. The encoded protein is CASSLGPGQGTISGNTIYF.